Here is one T cell receptor beta chain with its context. Its recognized antigen is unknown. The record has no base qualities; no much larger clone is one base away. The data were obtained in a study of shared clonotypes between healthy human individuals (dated by TCRdb to the early 2020s). General notes on the study: A couple of women and three men aged 18 to 49 years were included in the cohort. For each donor, CD4 naive and CD4 memory were each given three plates, CD8 naive was given two plates, and CD8 memory was given one plate. Blood TCR repertoires of roughly five healthy adults were deeply sequenced to estimate repertoire size and the extent of clonotype sharing between individuals. Different laboratories and diverse techniques were used to prepare libraries and sequence TCR repertoires, to increase sequencing depth and limit assay-specific biases. Per donor, leukapheresis produced somewhere between about 0.85 and 9.5 billion PBMCs. Study-level results and caveats: Sharing across several donors was observed for approximately 5% of naive CD4, 3.5% of naive CD8, 2% to 2.5% of memory CD4, and roughly 0.4% of memory CD8 clonotypes. Pairwise subsampling indicated that sequencing depth was expected to affect the degree of clonotype sharing among donors. The small number of donors limited the genetic and exposure-history diversity represented. Sampling was restricted to blood, and TCR repertoires in tissue are likely to differ from TCR repertoires in blood. Larger estimated clonotype richness was generally found for naive subsets than for memory subsets. Higher generation probabilities were observed for clonotypes shared by all four sorted-subset donors than for non-shared clonotypes. Rarefaction of sorted-subset datasets indicated incomplete sequencing despite the large sequencing depth.

CD8 naive samples were CD45RO-negative cells positively selected for CCR7, giving a CD45RA+CCR7+ population that excluded TemRA cells. Healthy HIV-negative adults with no recently reported acute infections or vaccinations were included as donors. Every donor was a Caucasian adult living in Nashville, Tennessee, USA. Blood was collected by leukapheresis, and PBMCs were isolated by Ficoll-Histopaque density gradient centrifugation and then cryopreserved in liquid nitrogen vapor phase. Analytical flow cytometry was used to check the purity and quantity of every magnetically sorted T cell population. Each sorted fraction had its genomic DNA isolated and then quantified by UV absorbance on a Nanodrop 2000c. Using the deep immunoSEQ assay, multiplex PCR amplified TCR CDR3 regions from genomic DNA. Extracted genomic DNA from each cell subset was distributed evenly across all wells of several immunoSEQ 96-well plates, and each plate was treated as a replicate. For sorted subsets, approximately 210 ng of genomic DNA, equivalent to roughly 33,000 T cell genomes, went into each replicate PCR. Purified libraries were quantified with a Qubit 3.0 fluorometer, sized on a Bioanalyzer 2100, and re-quantified with the KAPA Library Quantification kit. Each immunoSEQ 96-well plate was sequenced on its own single-read 150-cycle Illumina NextSeq 550 flow cell. As for the original processing: Because the immunoSEQ output held only junctional sequences and lacked quality scores, the filtering could not match the filtering applied to full-length reads. To assign V/J genes and CDR3, sequences were annotated using PyIR, a Python wrapper for IgBLAST v1.9, with IMGT germline references. Reads were filtered out if the reads had weak V/J assignments (E-value above 1e-6), no CDR3, stop codons, out-of-frame junctions, or ambiguous translated residues. V3J clonotypes were defined as sequences sharing an identical inferred V gene, J gene, and CDR3 amino acid sequence. The percentage overlap between two repertoires was calculated by dividing the number of shared unique clonotypes by the size of the smaller repertoire. Three approaches were used to assess repertoire richness: RTK rarefaction, the Chao1 estimator, and Recon v2.1 estimates of unobserved clonotypes. Generation probabilities were computed with OLGA for all TCRbeta clonotypes obtained by the gDNA method from several donors. TCRdb provides this immuneACCESS table in a form limited to in-frame rearrangements. Some clones are lacking; in checked studies, under half of them reflect an unresolved V gene, and why the rest are absent is not known. V and J calls and clone size are those listed in that table; D and trimming were worked out from the DNA. Present in this sample are more than 600,000 clones, about 91% of which were seen just once. 24% of the sample is taken by the ten largest.

As encoded in the germline V gene, CDR1 is MNHEY while CDR2 is SVGAGI. The cysteine opens and the phenylalanine closes a CDR3 of 13 amino acids. The DNA shown is the 39-base CDR3, in frame from base 1. V is pared back by 8 bases and J by 2 bases, with 7 bases lying between the germline termini. The TCR was taken from a man aged 30 to 39 in good health. The chain couples TRBV6-5 to TRBJ2-6; the D gene assignment is ambiguous. The sample taken for sequencing was naive CD8+ T cells sorted from blood. The cell subset or site label for this specimen denotes: CD45RA+CCR7+. Read as DNA, the sequence is TGTGCCAGCGCTGTAGCTGGGGCCAACGTCCTGACTTTC. This is translated as CASAVAGANVLTF.